The 5 T cell receptor beta chains below come from one sample, sequenced in a study of blood T cell repertoires in COVID-19. Generated by immunoSEQ multiplex PCR, the TCRdb table keeps only in-frame clones and is missing some. The sample has 200,000 to 300,000 clones, 88% seen once. Sequences were obtained from peripheral blood. All receptors come from a man in his 60s who had recovered from COVID-19.

The chain is built from TRBV11-3 and TRBJ2-2; weak D call: TRBD1 (6 bases). Germline loops: CDR1 SGHNT, CDR2 YENEEA. Trimming removed 6 bases from V and 5 bases from J, with 7 bases in between. CDR3 length: 12 residues. Here the CDR3 DNA reads TGTGCCAGCAGGCAGGGGACCGGGGAGCTGTTTTTT. It yields the protein CASRQGTGELFF.

V gene TRBV5-3 combines with J gene TRBJ2-7, with TRBD2 identical over 8 bases. TRBV5-3 is an ORF for which the function is uncertain. The CDR3 covers 16 residues. J lost 2 bases, V lost 4 bases, and 11 bases had no gene match. The CDR3 is CARSSQGRGGTYEQYF. The CDR3 DNA follows: TGTGCCAGAAGCAGTCAAGGCCGGGGGGGAACCTACGAGCAGTACTTC.

This clone was seen once. The rearrangement links TRBV5-4 to TRBJ2-5; 8 bases line up with TRBD2. The V and J ends lost 0 bases and 0 bases, in that order; junction bases with no gene match: 10. This CDR3 is 18 amino acids long. CDR1 SGHNT and CDR2 YYREEE come from the germline V gene (reference sequence). The CDR3 nucleotides are TGTGCCAGCAGCTTGGGTCCGGGCGAGCGGGGGAACCAAGAGACCCAGTACTTC. Translation: CASSLGPGERGNQETQYF.

This chain joins TRBV6-5 and TRBJ1-6; 9 bases are shared with TRBD1. Trimming took 1 base from V and 8 from J; bases not matched to a gene: 3. CDR3 size: 15 residues. Germline CDR1 reads MNHEY; CDR2 reads SVGAGI. The CDR3 loop is CASSYLGQGYSPLHF. CDR3 DNA: TGTGCCAGCAGTTACTTAGGACAGGGGTATTCACCCCTCCACTTT.

This clone was counted a few times. The genes are TRBV6-5 and TRBJ2-2; D remains ambiguous. Germline V gene data show CDR1 as MNHEY and CDR2 as SVGAGI. The length of the CDR3 is 14 residues. V lost 9 bases and J lost 1, with 12 bases in between. In DNA form, the CDR3 reads TGTGCCAGAACATTACCACGGAACACCGGGGAGCTGTTTTTT. Protein: CARTLPRNTGELFF.